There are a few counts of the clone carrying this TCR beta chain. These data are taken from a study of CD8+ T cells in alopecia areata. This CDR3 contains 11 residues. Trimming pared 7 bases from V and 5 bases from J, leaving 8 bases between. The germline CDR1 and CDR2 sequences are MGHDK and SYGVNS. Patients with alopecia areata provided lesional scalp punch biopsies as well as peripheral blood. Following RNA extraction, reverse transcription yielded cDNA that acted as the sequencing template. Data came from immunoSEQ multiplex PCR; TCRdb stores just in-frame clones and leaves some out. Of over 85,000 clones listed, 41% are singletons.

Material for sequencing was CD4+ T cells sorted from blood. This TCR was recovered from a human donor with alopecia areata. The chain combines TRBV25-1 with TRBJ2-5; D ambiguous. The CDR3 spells CASTRFETQYF. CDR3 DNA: TGTGCCAGCACTAGATTTGAGACCCAGTACTTC.